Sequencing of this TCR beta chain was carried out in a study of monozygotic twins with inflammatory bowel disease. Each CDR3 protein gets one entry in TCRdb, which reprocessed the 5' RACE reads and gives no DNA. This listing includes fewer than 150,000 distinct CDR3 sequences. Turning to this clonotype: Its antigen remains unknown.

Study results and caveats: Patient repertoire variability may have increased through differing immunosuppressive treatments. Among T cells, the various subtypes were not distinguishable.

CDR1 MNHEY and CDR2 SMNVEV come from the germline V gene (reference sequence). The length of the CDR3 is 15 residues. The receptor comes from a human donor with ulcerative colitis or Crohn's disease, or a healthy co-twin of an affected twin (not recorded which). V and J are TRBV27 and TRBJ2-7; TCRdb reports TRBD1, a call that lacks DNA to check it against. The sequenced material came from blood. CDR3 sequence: CASSLGLNRGIEQYF.